This TCR beta chain originates from a study of CD8 T cells in Susac syndrome (dated by TCRdb to about 2019). For the wider study: Repertoire sequencing was used to test whether CD8+ T cell activation and differentiation in Susac syndrome was antigen driven. CD8+ T cell repertoire clonality was compared between over 9 healthy donors, some 14 Susac syndrome patients and 15 multiple sclerosis patients.

Peripheral blood CD8+ and CD4+ T cells from healthy donors, Susac syndrome patients and multiple sclerosis patients were profiled by high-throughput TCR beta sequencing. The multiple sclerosis controls were treatment-naive patients whose relapsing-remitting disease, either stable or active, fulfilled the revised McDonald criteria. Bulk CD8+ and CD4+ T cells were purified magnetically by negative isolation, whereas CD8+ TEMRA cells were enriched by FACS. Blood was drawn into EDTA tubes, processed within 24 hours, and PBMCs were isolated by density gradient centrifugation. PBMCs intended for TCR sequencing were frozen in liquid nitrogen and were later thawed in a 37 degrees C water bath. Purity of sorted or isolated CD4+, CD8+ and CD8+ TEMRA cells was at least 90%. RNA was extracted using the RNeasy kit, and about 0.45 to 1 microgram was reverse transcribed with random hexamers. TCR beta CDR3 regions were amplified with the immunoSEQ multiplex PCR assay covering 54 Vbeta and 13 Jbeta segments. PCR amplification bias was corrected by using a synthetic template baseline for primer optimization and computational correction. In the paper's pipeline: Reads were annotated to V, D and J genes according to IMGT and were analyzed with immunoSEQ Analyzer, with only productive sequences retained. Clonality was calculated as one minus the Shannon entropy normalized by log2 of the number of productive unique sequences. Public and private clones were assessed among the 100 most prevalent clones of each patient and control. Clones were defined as Susac-specific when absent from the healthy and MS cohorts, from fewer than 1,300 published viral clones and from other ImmuneACCESS disease sequences. TCRdb itself trimmed the public reads at Q25 with fastp, ran MiXCR and retained productive beta chains. All rows with the same CDR3 protein become a single entry with the most common DNA and genes. The V and J calls, along with clone size, are taken from TCRdb and not from the paper's own processing. In this sample the table shows around 300,000 distinct CDR3 sequences, over 75% of which occur a single time. Together, the top ten hold 0.21% of the sample.

General conclusions and limits of the study: The number of individuals in the TCR sequencing and HLA analysis was acknowledged as relatively small.

With respect to this clonotype: Its antigen has not been determined. No much larger clone is present one base from it, and per-base qualities are unavailable.

The CDR3 sequence holds 18 residues, the cysteine and phenylalanine included. Only the CDR3 DNA is retained, 54 bases long and in frame from the first base. V and J are trimmed by 8 bases and 6 bases, and the gene matches miss 17 bases of the junction. Sequences MDHEN (CDR1) and SYDVKM (CDR2) are obtained from the germline V gene. Sequenced input: CD8+ T cells from PBMCs. This clonotype originated in a human donor with multiple sclerosis. The V and J segments used are TRBV28 and TRBJ2-2, and 11 junction bases match TRBD1. The CDR3 region reads CASGSDRGLFTRAGELFF. The DNA sequence is TGTGCCAGCGGCTCGGACAGGGGGCTTTTCACGAGGGCCGGGGAGCTGTTTTTT.